This T cell receptor (beta chain) was recorded in a study of T-cell reconstitution after alpha-beta-depleted transplantation in children. Findings and limits, study-wide: As was reported, about two months after transplant, alpha-beta T cells came from several hundred expanded graft clones. Recipient T cells and thymic progenitors that survived were the source of the high TCRbeta diversity seen at day 60 in some patients.

Trimming shortened V by 1 base and J by 5 bases, and 18 bases separated the two germline ends. Germline CDR1 reads SGHTA; CDR2 reads FQGTGA. This CDR3 has 17 amino acids. Comment on this clonotype: The target antigen is unknown.

Unique molecular identifiers featured in how the TCRbeta library was prepared. TCRdb re-called the PCR reads with MiXCR, one entry per CDR3 protein. The data hold 800,000 to 1,000,000 distinct CDR3 sequences, with around 30% observed a single time. J is TRBJ2-1 and V is TRBV7-3, with D perhaps TRBD2 (6 bases). This receptor was obtained from a boy younger than two who had a stem cell transplant for SCID, so the T cells may come from the graft donor. Here the sequenced sample was PBMCs, mostly from graft donor cells, taken 360 days after TCRalphabeta/CD19-depleted stem cell transplant. CDR3: CASSLKPLGGIDNEQFF. In DNA form, the CDR3 reads TGTGCCAGCAGCTTAAAGCCGCTAGGAGGGATAGACAATGAGCAGTTCTTC.